This is a list of T cell receptor beta chains from one sample in a study of T cells in Graves' hyperthyroidism and ophthalmopathy. Each CDR3 protein gets one entry after TCRdb re-called the multiplex PCR reads with MiXCR. The sample has 400,000 or so distinct CDR3 sequences, about 14% seen once. Sequences were obtained from blood. All receptors derive from a woman in her 30s with Graves' ophthalmopathy. CDR3s include the opening cysteine and the closing phenylalanine or tryptophan. A D gene is named only where the DNA matches it firmly. The size field is filled for only some rows; it gives once, few, many or a size class.

v_gene,d_gene,abundance,j_gene,CDR3nt,CDR3aa
TRBV7-9,.,many,TRBJ2-7,TGTGCCAGCAGCTCAACACATTCACGGGGCTACGAGCAGTACTTC,CASSSTHSRGYEQYF
TRBV27,.,many,TRBJ1-2,TGTGCCAGCAGTCCGCCCTCTTCTAACTATGGCTACACCTTC,CASSPPSSNYGYTF
TRBV29-1,.,many,TRBJ2-2,TGCAGCGTTATTACAGGGCTGGGGTTGAACACCGGGGAGCTGTTTTTT,CSVITGLGLNTGELFF
TRBV4-2,.,few,TRBJ2-5,TGTGCCAGCAGCCAAGAATCGGGGCAGACCCAGTACTTC,CASSQESGQTQYF
TRBV20-1,.,many,TRBJ2-7,TGCAGTGCTAGGGCCCCAGGGTCGGGTCGCGAGCAGTACTTC,CSARAPGSGREQYF
TRBV6-1,.,.,TRBJ2-2,TGTGCCAGCACTCCCTCTGGTCGGGGAGGTGGGACCGGGGAGCTGTTTTTT,CASTPSGRGGGTGELFF
TRBV7-8,.,many,TRBJ2-4,TGTGCCAGCAGCTTAGCCTACCAAGGCAGGGGTGAAGGGAACATTCAGTACTTC,CASSLAYQGRGEGNIQYF
TRBV19,TRBD1,many,TRBJ2-2,TGTGCCAGTAGTACTGAACAGGGGGCAGCGAACACCGGGGAGCTGTTTTTT,CASSTEQGAANTGELFF
TRBV19,.,few,TRBJ2-7,TGTGCCAGTAGTATTTACCCTGCCTACGAGCAGTACTTC,CASSIYPAYEQYF
TRBV2,.,many,TRBJ1-1,TGTGCCAGCAGTATGGAGGGTGGGGGATTGTCTGAAGCTTTCTTT,CASSMEGGGLSEAFF
TRBV3-1,TRBD1,many,TRBJ1-2,TGTGCCAGCAGCCTTGGACAGGGGAGGGGCTACACCTTC,CASSLGQGRGYTF
TRBV19,.,few,TRBJ2-1,TGTGCCAGTAGTAACGGGGCAGTCAATGAGCAGTTCTTC,CASSNGAVNEQFF
TRBV12-3/TRBV12-4,TRBD2,once,TRBJ2-3,TGTGCCAGCACCGGACTAGCGGGAGGGCCCGCAGATACGCAGTATTTT,CASTGLAGGPADTQYF
TRBV6-5,TRBD2,many,TRBJ2-1,TGTGCCAGCAGTTACTCGGGACTAGCGGGGGGATACAATGAGCAGTTCTTC,CASSYSGLAGGYNEQFF